The 27 T cell receptor beta chains given below trace back to one sample, sequenced in a study of blood T cell repertoires in COVID-19. Data came from immunoSEQ multiplex PCR; TCRdb stores just in-frame clones and leaves some out. The table includes roughly 260,000 clones, more than 60% detected once. The sequencing input was peripheral blood. Source of these receptors: a woman in her thirties or forties with active or convalescent COVID-19.

The chain couples TRBV6-5 to TRBJ1-5; TRBD1 matches 7 bases. V shed 11 bases and J 4 bases; nucleotides not matched to a gene: 8. The CDR3 has 13 amino acids. Germline CDR1 reads MNHEY; CDR2 reads SVGAGI. CDR3 nucleotide sequence: TGTGCCGCCTCAGGGGGACAGAATCAGCCCCAGCATTTT. Its protein is CAASGGQNQPQHF.

The rearrangement uses TRBV29-1 and TRBJ2-1, with unresolved D. The V gene lost 6 bases and the J gene lost 3 bases, with 9 bases spanning the gap. This CDR3 has 12 residues. From germline, CDR1 is SQVTM and CDR2 ANQGSEA. CDR3 sequence reads: CSVPHGYNEQFF. The CDR3 DNA is TGCAGCGTCCCCCACGGCTACAATGAGCAGTTCTTC.

The chain employs TRBV7-3 and TRBJ1-1; 8 bases map to TRBD1. V gave up 4 bases and J gave up 1 base; unmatched junction bases: 2. CDR1 is SGHTA and CDR2 is FQGTGA in the germline V gene. This CDR3 is built from 14 residues. CDR3 protein: CASSYQGANTEAFF. Written as DNA, the CDR3 is TGTGCCAGCAGCTACCAGGGGGCGAACACTGAAGCTTTCTTT.

This clone was found once. The V call is TRBV19, the J call TRBJ1-4, with TRBD1 matching 9 bases. V trimming: 7 bases; J trimming: 8 bases; junction bases outside the gene matches: 11. Germline V gene sequence: CDR1 LNHDA, CDR2 SQIVND (reference sequence). The CDR3 spans 15 residues. The CDR3 sequence is CASKGTGTGKEKLFF. In nucleotides, the CDR3 is TGTGCCAGTAAGGGGACCGGGACAGGGAAGGAAAAACTGTTTTTT.

J is TRBJ1-6 and V is TRBV30; possible D gene TRBD1, 5 bases. The CDR3 loop spans 16 amino acids. The germline V gene has CDR1 GTSNPN and CDR2 SVGIG (reference sequence). The V gene lost 5 bases and the J gene lost 0 bases, with 14 bases spanning the gap. Written as DNA, the CDR3 is TGTGCCTGGCAGGGAAGGGTGAGCTCCTATAATTCACCCCTCCACTTT. Encoded protein: CAWQGRVSSYNSPLHF.

The chain recombines TRBV7-2 with TRBJ1-1; unclear D gene. V gave up 4 bases and J gave up 4 bases, with 7 bases separating them. Germline V gene lookup returns CDR1 SGHTA and CDR2 FQGNSA. The CDR3 covers 12 residues. CDR3 in amino acids: CASSSVFTEAFF. In nucleotides, the CDR3 is TGTGCCAGCAGCTCGGTTTTCACTGAAGCTTTCTTT. The whole variable domain, remainder taken from reference TRBV7-2 and TRBJ1-1, is GAGVSQSPSNKVTEKGKDVELRCDPISGHTALYWYRQSLGQGLEFLIYFQGNSAPDKSGLPSDRFSAERTGGSVSTLTIQRTQQEDSAVYLCASSSVFTEAFFGQGTRLTVV.

In its sample, this clone was seen a few times. V gene TRBV9 combines with J gene TRBJ2-2; D might be TRBD2 (6 bases). The CDR3 totals 14 residues. Germline CDR1 reads SGDLS; CDR2 reads YYNGEE. V was clipped by 2 bases and J by 4 bases, with 9 bases between them. This CDR3 is CASSVGGTTGELFF. The CDR3 nucleotides are TGTGCCAGCAGCGTCGGAGGGACCACCGGGGAGCTGTTTTTT.

This clone was picked up a small number of times. The genes are TRBV4-1 and TRBJ1-5; 7 nucleotides agree with TRBD1. Germline CDR1 MGHRA, CDR2 YSYEKL. With 3 bases clipped from V and 0 bases from J, the junction kept 2 bases outside the gene matches. The CDR3 totals 15 residues. The DNA for the CDR3 is TGCGCCAGCAGCCAGACAGGGCATAGCAATCAGCCCCAGCATTTT. It is translated as CASSQTGHSNQPQHF.

This chain connects TRBV9 to TRBJ2-7; 8 positions match TRBD1. J was trimmed by 4 bases and V by 3 bases; bases with no gene match: 6. This CDR3 has 14 amino acids. Germline CDR1 SGDLS, CDR2 YYNGEE. CDR3: CASSATGDLYEQYF. In nucleotides, the CDR3 is TGTGCCAGCAGCGCGACAGGGGACCTATACGAGCAGTACTTC.

The rearrangement uses TRBV11-1 and TRBJ1-1, with D tentatively TRBD1 (6 bases). CDR3 length equals 14 residues. The germline V gene has CDR1 SGHAT and CDR2 FQDESV (reference sequence). Trimming pared 8 bases from V and 3 bases from J, leaving 16 bases between. In nucleotides, the CDR3 is TGTGCCAGCTTCCGGGGGGGGCTGGACACTGAAGCTTTCTTT. It is translated as CASFRGGLDTEAFF.

The chain couples TRBV7-6 to TRBJ1-4; no definite D call. The V gene's germline CDR1 is SGHVS and CDR2 FNYEAQ. This CDR3 contains 14 residues. Trimming took off 1 base at V and 7 bases at J, with 10 bases between the two ends. CDR3 DNA sequence: TGTGCCAGCAGCTTAGTTGTCCGGGGTGAAAAACTGTTTTTT. This sequence encodes CASSLVVRGEKLFF.

The chain couples TRBV4-2 to TRBJ1-1; D gene uncertain. Trimming removed 10 bases at V and 1 base at J, with 19 bases between. CDR1 and CDR2 from the germline V gene are LGHNA and YNFKEQ. CDR3 length: 15 residues. The CDR3 region is CATFPNPGSNTEAFF. CDR3 sequence (DNA): TGTGCCACCTTCCCGAACCCGGGTTCGAACACTGAAGCTTTCTTT.

The chain joins TRBV27 to TRBJ2-3; 9 nucleotides line up with TRBD2. The CDR3 runs 16 residues. Germline CDR1 MNHEY, CDR2 SMNVEV (reference sequence). V shed 3 bases and J 2 bases; nucleotides not matched to a gene: 6. CDR3 in DNA: TGTGCCAGCAGTTTCCGCCGACTAGCGGACACAGATACGCAGTATTTT. This encodes CASSFRRLADTDTQYF.

This sequence joins TRBV19 and TRBJ2-3; 8 nucleotides align to TRBD2. Germline values: CDR1 LNHDA, CDR2 SQIVND (reference sequence). Trimming took 6 bases from V and 0 from J; bases not matched to a gene: 5. The CDR3 totals 15 residues. The chain's CDR3 is CASSNSGSSTDTQYF. The CDR3 DNA follows: TGTGCCAGTAGCAACAGCGGGAGCAGCACAGATACGCAGTATTTT.

The V gene is TRBV3-1 (or the pseudogene TRBV3-2), the J gene TRBJ1-1; no firm D call. Trimming shortened V by 3 bases and J by 7 bases, and 6 bases separated the two germline ends. This CDR3 has 11 residues. Germline values: CDR1 LGHDT, CDR2 YNNKEL (reference sequence). The CDR3 sequence: CASSQADEAFF. The CDR3 nucleotides are TGTGCCAGCAGCCAGGCAGATGAAGCTTTCTTT.

This chain uses TRBV28 with TRBJ1-3; D call uncertain. Germline CDR1 reads MDHEN; CDR2 reads SYDVKM. The CDR3 has 13 residues. Between the trimmed V and J ends, which lost 5 bases and 3 bases, there was a span of 8 bases. In DNA form, the CDR3 reads TGTGCCAGCAGTCTCCTTAATGGAAACACCATATATTTT. Amino acids: CASSLLNGNTIYF. Looking up the rest from reference TRBV28 and TRBJ1-3 gives the full variable domain: DVKVTQSSRYLVKRTGEKVFLECVQDMDHENMFWYRQDPGLGLRLIYFSYDVKMKEKGDIPEGYSVSREKKERFSLILESASTNQTSMYLCASSLLNGNTIYFGEGSWLTVV.

V gene TRBV7-2 combines with J gene TRBJ1-5, with 7 bases aligning to TRBD1. Germline CDR1 is SGHTA and CDR2 is FQGNSA. The CDR3 covers 17 residues. The V segment lost 2 bases and the J segment 7 bases; nucleotides outside the gene matches: 14. CDR3 sequence (DNA): TGTGCCAGCAGCTTAAGGTTCGGGGGGGACAGTGGCCAGCCCCAGCATTTT. This gives the protein CASSLRFGGDSGQPQHF.

J is TRBJ2-2 and V is TRBV2, with a tentative D call TRBD2 (6 bases). V lost 8 bases and J 9 bases, leaving 19 bases between the germline ends. This CDR3 spans 14 amino acids. Per the germline V gene, CDR1 is SNHLY and CDR2 is FYNNEI. CDR3 region: CASRRGTGDRELFF. CDR3 bases: TGTGCCAGCCGTAGGGGTACGGGGGACCGGGAGCTGTTTTTT. Together with reference TRBV2 and TRBJ2-2, the CDR3 gives the full variable domain: EPEVTQTPSHQVTQMGQEVILRCVPISNHLYFYWYRQILGQKVEFLVSFYNNEISEKSEIFDDQFSVERPDGSNFTLKIRSTKLEDSAMYFCASRRGTGDRELFFGEGSRLTVL.

A single count supports this clone. The CDR3 sequence is CASSGGISDSPLHF. In DNA, the CDR3 is TGTGCCAGCAGCGGAGGGATTAGTGATTCACCCCTCCACTTT. The chain has TRBV5-6 and TRBJ1-6, with D hard to call. Germline CDR1 and CDR2: SGHDT and YYEEEE. The CDR3 is made up of 14 amino acids. The ends were cut back, 4 bases at V and 8 bases at J, with 13 bases in the middle.

The chain employs TRBV28 and TRBJ1-5, with 8 bases fitting TRBD1. V trimming: 6 bases; J trimming: 2 bases; junction bases outside the gene matches: 3. The CDR3 runs 14 residues. The V gene's germline CDR1 is MDHEN and CDR2 SYDVKM. The chain's CDR3 is CASSETGGNQPQHF. CDR3 nucleotides: TGTGCCAGCAGCGAGACAGGGGGCAATCAGCCCCAGCATTTT.

V is TRBV7-6 and J is TRBJ1-3; D unclear. This CDR3 is built from 15 residues. Trimming stripped 1 base from V and 7 bases from J, with 14 bases between. The germline CDR1 and CDR2 sequences are SGHVS and FNYEAQ. The DNA of the CDR3 is TGTGCCAGCAGCTTAGAGGACCGGGAGTCCAACACCATATATTTT. Residues: CASSLEDRESNTIYF.

The rearrangement links TRBV6-5 to TRBJ2-1; TRBD1 matches 8 bases. This CDR3 spans 15 amino acids. V gave up 6 bases and J gave up 3 bases; unmatched junction bases: 7. Germline CDR1 is MNHEY and CDR2 is SVGAGI. The DNA of the CDR3 is TGTGCCAGCAGACCGCAGGGGGCAGGCTACAATGAGCAGTTCTTC. Translating gives CASRPQGAGYNEQFF.

This rearrangement joins TRBV28 to TRBJ1-5; maybe TRBD1 (5 bases). Germline loops: CDR1 MDHEN, CDR2 SYDVKM. The V gene lost 11 bases and the J gene lost 4 bases, with 12 bases spanning the gap. CDR3 length equals 12 residues. The CDR3: CAALGGNQPQHF. Written as DNA, the CDR3 is TGTGCCGCTCTCGGGGGGAATCAGCCCCAGCATTTT.

The rearrangement uses TRBV13 and TRBJ2-2; 9 nucleotides line up with TRBD2. This CDR3 is built from 15 residues. J was trimmed by 5 bases and V by 6 bases; bases with no gene match: 7. Germline CDR1 PRHDT, CDR2 FYEKMQ (reference sequence). This CDR3 is CASRPAGGRTGELFF. For the CDR3, the DNA is TGTGCCAGCAGACCAGCGGGGGGAAGGACCGGGGAGCTGTTTTTT.

This sequence joins TRBV5-6 and TRBJ2-7; D not certain. Trimming left V 3 bases short and J 4 bases short, with 5 bases between. Germline-derived CDR1 and CDR2 are SGHDT and YYEEEE. The CDR3 is made up of 11 amino acids. The CDR3 DNA is TGTGCCAGCAGCTCCCAGTACGAGCAGTACGTC. Translation: CASSSQYEQYV.

V gene TRBV4-1 combines with J gene TRBJ1-5, with a possible D match to TRBD1 (5 bases). CDR1 is MGHRA, CDR2 YSYEKL, per germline. The CDR3 extends over 19 amino acids. V was clipped by 0 bases and J by 0 bases, with 18 bases between them. CDR3 sequence reads: CASSQDITGETYSNQPQHF. Written as DNA, the CDR3 is TGCGCCAGCAGCCAAGATATCACAGGAGAGACCTATAGCAATCAGCCCCAGCATTTT.

The rearrangement uses TRBV28 and TRBJ1-1, with D perhaps matching TRBD1 (6 bases). V lost 3 bases and J 10 bases, leaving 21 bases between the germline ends. The CDR3 has 15 residues. From germline, CDR1 is MDHEN and CDR2 SYDVKM. CDR3 bases: TGTGCCAGCAGTTTTCCGGGACAAGGCATAAGAGGAGCTTTCTTT. Protein sequence: CASSFPGQGIRGAFF.